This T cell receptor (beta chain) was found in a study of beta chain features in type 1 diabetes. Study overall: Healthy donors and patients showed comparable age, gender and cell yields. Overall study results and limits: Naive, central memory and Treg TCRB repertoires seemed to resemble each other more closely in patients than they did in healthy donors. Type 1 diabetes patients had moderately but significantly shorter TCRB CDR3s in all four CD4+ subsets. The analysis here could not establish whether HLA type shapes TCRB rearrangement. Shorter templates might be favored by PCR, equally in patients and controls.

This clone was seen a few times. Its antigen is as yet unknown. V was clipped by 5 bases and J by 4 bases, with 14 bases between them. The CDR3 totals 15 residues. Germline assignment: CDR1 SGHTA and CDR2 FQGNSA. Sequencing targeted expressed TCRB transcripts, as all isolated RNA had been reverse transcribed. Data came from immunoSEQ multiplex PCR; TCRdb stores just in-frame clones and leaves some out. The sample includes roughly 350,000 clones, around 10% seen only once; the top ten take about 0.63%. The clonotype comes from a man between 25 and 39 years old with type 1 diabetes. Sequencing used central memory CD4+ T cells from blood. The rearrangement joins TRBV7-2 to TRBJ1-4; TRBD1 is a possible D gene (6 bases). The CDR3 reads CASSIQGSHNEKLFF. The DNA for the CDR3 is TGTGCCAGCAGCATCCAGGGGTCGCATAATGAAAAACTGTTTTTT.